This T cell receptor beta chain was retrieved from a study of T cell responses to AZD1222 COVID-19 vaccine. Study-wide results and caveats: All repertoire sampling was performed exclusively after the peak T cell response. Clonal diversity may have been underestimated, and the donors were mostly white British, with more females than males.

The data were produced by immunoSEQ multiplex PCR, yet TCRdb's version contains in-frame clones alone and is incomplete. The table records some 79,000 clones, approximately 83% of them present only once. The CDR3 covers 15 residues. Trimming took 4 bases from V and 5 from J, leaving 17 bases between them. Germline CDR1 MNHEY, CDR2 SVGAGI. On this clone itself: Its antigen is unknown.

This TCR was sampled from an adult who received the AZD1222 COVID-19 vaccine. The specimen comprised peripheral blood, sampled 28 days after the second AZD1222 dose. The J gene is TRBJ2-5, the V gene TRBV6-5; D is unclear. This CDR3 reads CASSSLGSTGETQYF. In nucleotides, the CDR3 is TGTGCCAGCAGTTCCTTAGGATCAACCGGGGAGACCCAGTACTTC.